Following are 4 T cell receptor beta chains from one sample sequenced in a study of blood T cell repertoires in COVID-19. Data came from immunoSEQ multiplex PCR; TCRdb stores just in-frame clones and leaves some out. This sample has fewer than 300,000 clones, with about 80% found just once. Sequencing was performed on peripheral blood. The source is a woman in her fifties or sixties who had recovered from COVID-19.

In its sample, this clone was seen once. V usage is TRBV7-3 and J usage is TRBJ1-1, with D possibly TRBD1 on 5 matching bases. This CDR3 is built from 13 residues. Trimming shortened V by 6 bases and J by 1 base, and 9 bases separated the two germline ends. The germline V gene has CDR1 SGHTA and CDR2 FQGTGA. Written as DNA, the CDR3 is TGTGCCAGCAGTCACGGGGGGAACACTGAAGCTTTCTTT. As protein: CASSHGGNTEAFF.

This chain's CDR3 is CSVEWDRGTEAFF. The CDR3 DNA is TGCAGCGTTGAATGGGACAGGGGCACTGAAGCTTTCTTT. The chain links TRBV29-1 to TRBJ1-1; 10 positions match TRBD1. V was pared by 2 bases and J by 4 bases, with 1 base of the junction left unmatched. From germline, CDR1 is SQVTM and CDR2 ANQGSEA. CDR3 size: 13 residues. The full variable domain, in which reference TRBV29-1 and TRBJ1-1 provide the parts outside the CDR3, is SAVISQKPSRDICQRGTSLTIQCQVDSQVTMMFWYRQQPGQSLTLIATANQGSEATYESGFVIDKFPISRPNLTFSTLTVSNMSPEDSSIYLCSVEWDRGTEAFFGQGTRLTVV.

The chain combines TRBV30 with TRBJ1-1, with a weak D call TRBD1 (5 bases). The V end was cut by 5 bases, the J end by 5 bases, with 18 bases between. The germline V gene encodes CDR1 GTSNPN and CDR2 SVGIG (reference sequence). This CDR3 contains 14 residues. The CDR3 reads CAWFKRRAGTEAFF. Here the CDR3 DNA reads TGTGCCTGGTTCAAACGCAGGGCAGGGACTGAAGCTTTCTTT.

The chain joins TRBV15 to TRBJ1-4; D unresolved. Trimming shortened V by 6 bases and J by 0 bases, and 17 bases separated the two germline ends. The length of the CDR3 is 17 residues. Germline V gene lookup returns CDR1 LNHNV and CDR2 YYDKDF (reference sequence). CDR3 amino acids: CATREGTDVATNEKLFF. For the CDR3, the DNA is TGTGCCACCAGAGAAGGAACAGACGTCGCAACTAATGAAAAACTGTTTTTT.